The T cell receptor (beta chain) described here comes from a study of beta chain features in type 1 diabetes. CDR3 size: 18 residues. V was pared by 0 bases and J by 6 bases, with 24 bases between. Per germline, CDR1 SGHRS and CDR2 YFSETQ. Reverse transcription of all isolated RNA meant that expressed TCRB transcripts were sequenced. The repertoire was sequenced with immunoSEQ multiplex PCR; TCRdb's copy has only in-frame clones and lacks some. In the table there are roughly 230,000 clones, 9% to 10% of which are singletons. V usage is TRBV5-1 and J usage is TRBJ1-2; D is undetermined. The sample taken for sequencing was naive CD4+ T cells from blood. This clonotype originated in a woman younger than 35 in good health. CDR3 DNA: TGCGCCAGCAGCTTGGATTTCCGTCGGTCCGATCTCGCCGATGGCTACACCTTC. Protein sequence: CASSLDFRRSDLADGYTF.